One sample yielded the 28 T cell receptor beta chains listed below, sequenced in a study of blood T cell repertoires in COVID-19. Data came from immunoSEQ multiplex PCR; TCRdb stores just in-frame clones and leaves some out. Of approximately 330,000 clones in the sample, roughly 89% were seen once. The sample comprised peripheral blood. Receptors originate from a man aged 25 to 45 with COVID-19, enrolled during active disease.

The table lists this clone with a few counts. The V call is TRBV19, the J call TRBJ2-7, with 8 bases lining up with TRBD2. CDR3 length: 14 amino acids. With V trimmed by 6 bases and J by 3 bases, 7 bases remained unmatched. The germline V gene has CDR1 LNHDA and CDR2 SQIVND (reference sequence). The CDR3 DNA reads TGTGCCAGTAGCCAGACTAGCGCAGGCTACGAGCAGTACTTC. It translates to CASSQTSAGYEQYF.

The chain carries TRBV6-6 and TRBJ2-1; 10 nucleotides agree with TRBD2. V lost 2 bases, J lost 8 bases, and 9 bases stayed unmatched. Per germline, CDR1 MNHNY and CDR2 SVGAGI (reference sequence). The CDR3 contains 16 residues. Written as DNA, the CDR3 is TGTGCCAGCAGTTACCGCCCGGCTAGCGGGAGCTATGAGCAGTTCTTC. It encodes CASSYRPASGSYEQFF.

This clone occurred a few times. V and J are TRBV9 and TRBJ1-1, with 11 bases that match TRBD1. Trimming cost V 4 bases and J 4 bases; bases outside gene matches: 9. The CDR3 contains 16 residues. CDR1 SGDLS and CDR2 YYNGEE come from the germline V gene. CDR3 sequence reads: CASSLEAGQGGTEAFF. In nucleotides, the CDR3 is TGTGCCAGCAGCCTAGAGGCGGGACAGGGGGGCACTGAAGCTTTCTTT. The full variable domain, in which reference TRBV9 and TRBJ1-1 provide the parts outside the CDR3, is DSGVTQTPKHLITATGQRVTLRCSPRSGDLSVYWYQQSLDQGLQFLIQYYNGEERAKGNILERFSAQQFPDLHSELNLSSLELGDSALYFCASSLEAGQGGTEAFFGQGTRLTVV.

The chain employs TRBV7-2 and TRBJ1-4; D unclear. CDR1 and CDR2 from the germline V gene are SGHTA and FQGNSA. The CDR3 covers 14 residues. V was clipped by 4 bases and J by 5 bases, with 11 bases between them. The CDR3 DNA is TGTGCCAGCAGCTCGCGCAGGATGAATGAAAAACTGTTTTTT. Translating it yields CASSSRRMNEKLFF.

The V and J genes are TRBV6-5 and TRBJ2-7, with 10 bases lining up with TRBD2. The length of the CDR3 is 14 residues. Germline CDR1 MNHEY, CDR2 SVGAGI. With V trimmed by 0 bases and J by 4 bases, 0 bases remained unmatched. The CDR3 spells CASSYSTSGYEQYF. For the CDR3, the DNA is TGTGCCAGCAGTTACTCGACTAGCGGGTACGAGCAGTACTTC.

The CDR3 DNA reads TGTGCCAAGGAGAAGGGGGACAGGGGCTACACTGAAGCTTTCTTT. This translates into CAKEKGDRGYTEAFF. The J gene is TRBJ1-1, the V gene TRBV7-6; the match to TRBD1 covers 10 bases. CDR3 length: 15 amino acids. Germline-derived CDR1 and CDR2 are SGHVS and FNYEAQ. Losses at the gene ends were 10 bases for V and 3 bases for J; bases not matched to a gene: 11.

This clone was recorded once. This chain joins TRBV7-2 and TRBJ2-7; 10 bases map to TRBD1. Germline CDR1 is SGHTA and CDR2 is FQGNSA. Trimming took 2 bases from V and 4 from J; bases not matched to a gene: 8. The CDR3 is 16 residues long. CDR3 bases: TGTGCCAGCAGCTTATACGCCCGGGACAGGGGATACGAGCAGTACTTC. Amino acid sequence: CASSLYARDRGYEQYF.

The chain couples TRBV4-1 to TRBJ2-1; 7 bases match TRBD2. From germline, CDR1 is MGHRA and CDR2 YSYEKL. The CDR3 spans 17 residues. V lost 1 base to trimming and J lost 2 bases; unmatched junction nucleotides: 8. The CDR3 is CASSQAISGTPYNEQFF. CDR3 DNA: TGCGCCAGCAGCCAAGCCATAAGCGGGACCCCCTACAATGAGCAGTTCTTC.

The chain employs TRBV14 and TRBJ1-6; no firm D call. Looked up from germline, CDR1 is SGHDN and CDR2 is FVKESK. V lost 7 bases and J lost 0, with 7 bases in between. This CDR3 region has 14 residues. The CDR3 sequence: CASNSYSYNSPLHF. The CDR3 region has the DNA TGTGCCAGCAACAGCTACTCCTATAATTCACCCCTCCACTTT.

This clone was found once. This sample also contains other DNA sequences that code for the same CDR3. The CDR3 region has the DNA TGTGCCAGCAGCTTAGCGGGGGGGCGGGAGACCCAGTACTTC. Translating gives CASSLAGGRETQYF. The chain combines TRBV7-2 with TRBJ2-5; a weak D match, TRBD2 (7 bases). Between the trimmed V and J ends, which lost 0 bases and 5 bases, there was a span of 10 bases. Germline CDR1 SGHTA, CDR2 FQGNSA. The CDR3 has 14 residues.

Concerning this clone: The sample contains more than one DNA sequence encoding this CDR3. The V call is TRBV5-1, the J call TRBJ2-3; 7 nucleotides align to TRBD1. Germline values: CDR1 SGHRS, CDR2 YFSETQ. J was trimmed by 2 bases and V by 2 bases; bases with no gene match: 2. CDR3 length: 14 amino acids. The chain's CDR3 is CASSLGGYTDTQYF. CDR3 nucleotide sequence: TGCGCCAGCAGCTTAGGGGGCTACACAGATACGCAGTATTTT.

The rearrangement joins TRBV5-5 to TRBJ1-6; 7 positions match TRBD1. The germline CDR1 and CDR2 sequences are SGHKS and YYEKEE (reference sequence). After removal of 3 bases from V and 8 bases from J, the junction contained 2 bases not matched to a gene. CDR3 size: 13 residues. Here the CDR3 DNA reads TGTGCCAGCAGCTGGACAGGAGATTCACCCCTCCACTTT. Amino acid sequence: CASSWTGDSPLHF.

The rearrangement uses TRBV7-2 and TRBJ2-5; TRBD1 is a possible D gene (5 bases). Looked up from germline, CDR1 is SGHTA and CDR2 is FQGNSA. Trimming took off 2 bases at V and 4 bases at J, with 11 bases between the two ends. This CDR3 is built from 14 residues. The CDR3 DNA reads TGTGCCAGCAGCTTACAGGGTTCCCGAGAGACCCAGTACTTC. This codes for CASSLQGSRETQYF. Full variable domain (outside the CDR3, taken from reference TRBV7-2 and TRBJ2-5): GAGVSQSPSNKVTEKGKDVELRCDPISGHTALYWYRQSLGQGLEFLIYFQGNSAPDKSGLPSDRFSAERTGGSVSTLTIQRTQQEDSAVYLCASSLQGSRETQYFGPGTRLLVL.

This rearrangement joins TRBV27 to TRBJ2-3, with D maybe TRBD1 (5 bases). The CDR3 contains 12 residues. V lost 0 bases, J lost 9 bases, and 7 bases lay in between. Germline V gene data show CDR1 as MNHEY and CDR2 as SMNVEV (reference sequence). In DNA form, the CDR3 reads TGTGCCAGCAGTTTATCCCAGGGCACGCAGTATTTT. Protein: CASSLSQGTQYF.

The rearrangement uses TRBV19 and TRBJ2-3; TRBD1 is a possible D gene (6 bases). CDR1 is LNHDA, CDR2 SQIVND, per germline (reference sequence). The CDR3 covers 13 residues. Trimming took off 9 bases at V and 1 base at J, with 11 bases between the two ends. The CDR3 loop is CASRQDGTDTQYF. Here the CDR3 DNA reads TGTGCCAGCCGACAGGATGGCACAGATACGCAGTATTTT.

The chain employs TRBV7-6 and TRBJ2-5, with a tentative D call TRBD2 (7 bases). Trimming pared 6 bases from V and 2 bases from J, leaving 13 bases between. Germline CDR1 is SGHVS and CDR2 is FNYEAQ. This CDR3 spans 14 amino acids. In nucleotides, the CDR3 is TGTGCCAGCAGTTTGGGAGGGGGACAAGAGACCCAGTACTTC. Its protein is CASSLGGGQETQYF.

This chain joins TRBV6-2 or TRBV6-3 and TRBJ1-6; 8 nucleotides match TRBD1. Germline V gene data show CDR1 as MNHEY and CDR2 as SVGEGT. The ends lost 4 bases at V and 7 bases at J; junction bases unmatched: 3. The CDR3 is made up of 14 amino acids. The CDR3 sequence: CASSWDRRNSPLHF. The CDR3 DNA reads TGTGCCAGCAGTTGGGACAGGCGAAATTCACCCCTCCACTTT.

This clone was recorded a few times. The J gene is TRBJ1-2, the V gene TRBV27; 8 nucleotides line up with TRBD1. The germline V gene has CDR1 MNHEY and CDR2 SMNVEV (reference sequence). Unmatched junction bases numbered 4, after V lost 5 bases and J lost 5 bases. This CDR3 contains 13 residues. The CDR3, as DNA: TGTGCCAGCAGTCCCGGGACAGGTTATGGCTACACCTTC. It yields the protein CASSPGTGYGYTF.

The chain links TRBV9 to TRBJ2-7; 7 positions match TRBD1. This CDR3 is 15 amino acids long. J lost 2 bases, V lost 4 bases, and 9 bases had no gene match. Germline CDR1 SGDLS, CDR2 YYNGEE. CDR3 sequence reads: CASSPRQGLTYEQYF. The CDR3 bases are TGTGCCAGCAGCCCCCGACAGGGATTAACCTACGAGCAGTACTTC.

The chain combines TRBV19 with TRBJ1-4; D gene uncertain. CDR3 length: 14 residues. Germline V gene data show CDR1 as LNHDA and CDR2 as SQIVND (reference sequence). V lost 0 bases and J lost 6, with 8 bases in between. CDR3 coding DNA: TGTGCCAGTAGTATAGAGCCGGTGGATGAAAAACTGTTTTTT. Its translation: CASSIEPVDEKLFF.

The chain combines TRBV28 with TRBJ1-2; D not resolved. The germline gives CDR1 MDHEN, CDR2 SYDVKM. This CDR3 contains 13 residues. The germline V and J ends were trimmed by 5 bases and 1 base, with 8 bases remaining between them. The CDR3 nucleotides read TGTGCCAGCAGTGCCAGATTTAACTATGGCTACACCTTC. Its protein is CASSARFNYGYTF.

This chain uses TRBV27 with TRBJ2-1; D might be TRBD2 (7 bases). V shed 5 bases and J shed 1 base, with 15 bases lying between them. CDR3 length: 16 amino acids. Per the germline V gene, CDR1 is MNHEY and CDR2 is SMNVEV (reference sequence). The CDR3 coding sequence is TGTGCCAGCAGTGGCTGGGGGCGGGGGTCCTACAATGAGCAGTTCTTC. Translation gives CASSGWGRGSYNEQFF.

The CDR3 spells CATSRGLAGSLILAKNIQYF. The CDR3 bases are TGTGCCACCAGCAGAGGACTAGCGGGTAGCTTAATACTAGCCAAAAACATTCAGTACTTC. The rearrangement links TRBV15 to TRBJ2-4; 10 positions agree with TRBD2. Losses at the gene ends were 1 base for V and 0 bases for J; bases not matched to a gene: 12. There are 20 residues in the CDR3. Germline CDR1 reads LNHNV; CDR2 reads YYDKDF (reference sequence). The full variable domain, in which reference TRBV15 and TRBJ2-4 provide the parts outside the CDR3, is DAMVIQNPRYQVTQFGKPVTLSCSQTLNHNVMYWYQQKSSQAPKLLFHYYDKDFNNEADTPDNFQSRRPNTSFCFLDIRSPGLGDTAMYLCATSRGLAGSLILAKNIQYFGAGTRLSVL.

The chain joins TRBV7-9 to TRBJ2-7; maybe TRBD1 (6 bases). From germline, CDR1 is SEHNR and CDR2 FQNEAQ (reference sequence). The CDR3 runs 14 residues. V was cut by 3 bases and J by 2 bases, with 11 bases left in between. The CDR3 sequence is CASSLTTGAYEQYF. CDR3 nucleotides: TGTGCCAGCAGCTTGACGACAGGAGCCTACGAGCAGTACTTC.

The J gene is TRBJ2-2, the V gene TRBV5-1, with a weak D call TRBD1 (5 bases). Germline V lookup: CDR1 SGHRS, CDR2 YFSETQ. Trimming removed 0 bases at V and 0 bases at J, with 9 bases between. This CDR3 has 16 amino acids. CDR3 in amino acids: CASSLETVANTGELFF. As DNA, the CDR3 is TGCGCCAGCAGCTTGGAGACAGTCGCGAACACCGGGGAGCTGTTTTTT.

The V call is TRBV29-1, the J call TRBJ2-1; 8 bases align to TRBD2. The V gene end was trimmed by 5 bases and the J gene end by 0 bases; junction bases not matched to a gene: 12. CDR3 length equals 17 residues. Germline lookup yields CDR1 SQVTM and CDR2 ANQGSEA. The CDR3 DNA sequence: TGCAGCGTTCTCTGGGTAACTCGGGGGGGCTCCTACAATGAGCAGTTCTTC. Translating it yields CSVLWVTRGGSYNEQFF.

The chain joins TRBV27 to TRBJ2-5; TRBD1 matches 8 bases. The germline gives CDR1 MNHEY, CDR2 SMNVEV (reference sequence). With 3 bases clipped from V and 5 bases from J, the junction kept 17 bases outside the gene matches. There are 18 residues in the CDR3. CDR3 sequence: CASSFRQGARIEGETQYF. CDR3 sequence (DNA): TGTGCCAGCAGTTTCAGGCAGGGGGCGAGGATTGAGGGTGAGACCCAGTACTTC.

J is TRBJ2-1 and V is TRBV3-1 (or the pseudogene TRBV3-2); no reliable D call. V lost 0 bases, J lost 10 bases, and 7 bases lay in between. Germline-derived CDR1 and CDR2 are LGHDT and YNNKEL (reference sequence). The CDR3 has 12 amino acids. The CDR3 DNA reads TGTGCCAGCAGCCAAGAGGGCAGGGAGCAGTTCTTC. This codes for CASSQEGREQFF.